The entry below describes one TCR beta chain. Only in-frame clones appear in the TCRdb table, and some are missing; sequencing was by immunoSEQ multiplex PCR. The table shows 50,000 to 60,000 clones, with approximately 86% occurring only once. The sample is drawn from a study of T cells in localized non-small cell lung cancer. Per the germline V gene, CDR1 is SNHLY and CDR2 is FYNNEI. Trimming took 4 bases from V and 6 from J; bases not matched to a gene: 9. The CDR3 runs to 14 residues. The receptor was isolated from a female donor with stage II lung adenocarcinoma. Source: PBMCs, taken before any cancer treatment. The V and J genes are TRBV2 and TRBJ2-7; 7 positions agree with TRBD1. CDR3 in DNA: TGTGCCAGCAGTGTAACGGTCACAGGGGTCGAGCAGTACTTC. It is translated as CASSVTVTGVEQYF.